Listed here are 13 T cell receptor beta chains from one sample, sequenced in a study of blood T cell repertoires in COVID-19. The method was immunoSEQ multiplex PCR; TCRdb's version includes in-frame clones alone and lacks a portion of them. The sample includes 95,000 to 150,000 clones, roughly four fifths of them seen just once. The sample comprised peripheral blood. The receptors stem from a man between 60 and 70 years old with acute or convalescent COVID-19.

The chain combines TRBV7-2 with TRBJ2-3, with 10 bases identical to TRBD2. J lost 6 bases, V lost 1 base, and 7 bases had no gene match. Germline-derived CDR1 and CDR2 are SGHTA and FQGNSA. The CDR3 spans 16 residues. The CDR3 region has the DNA TGTGCCAGCAGCTTAGGGGGACTAGCGCCTGGGGATACGCAGTATTTT. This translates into CASSLGGLAPGDTQYF.

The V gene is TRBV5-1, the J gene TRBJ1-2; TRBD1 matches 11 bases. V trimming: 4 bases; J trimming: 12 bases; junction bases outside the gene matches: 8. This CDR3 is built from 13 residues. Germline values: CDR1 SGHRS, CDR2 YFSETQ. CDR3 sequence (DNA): TGCGCCAGCAGCATACGGACAGGGGGCAACGACACCTTC. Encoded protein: CASSIRTGGNDTF.

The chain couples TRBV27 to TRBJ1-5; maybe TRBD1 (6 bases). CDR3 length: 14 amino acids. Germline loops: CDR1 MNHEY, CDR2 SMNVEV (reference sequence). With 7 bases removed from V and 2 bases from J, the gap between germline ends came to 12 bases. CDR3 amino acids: CASTLRQGNQPQHF. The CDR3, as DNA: TGTGCCAGCACTCTGAGACAGGGCAATCAGCCCCAGCATTTT.

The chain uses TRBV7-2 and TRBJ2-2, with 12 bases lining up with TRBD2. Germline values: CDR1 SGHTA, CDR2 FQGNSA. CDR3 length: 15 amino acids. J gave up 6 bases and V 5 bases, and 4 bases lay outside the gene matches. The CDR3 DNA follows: TGTGCCAGCAGCCCTAGCGGGGGGGCCCCCGGGGAGCTGTTTTTT. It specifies CASSPSGGAPGELFF.

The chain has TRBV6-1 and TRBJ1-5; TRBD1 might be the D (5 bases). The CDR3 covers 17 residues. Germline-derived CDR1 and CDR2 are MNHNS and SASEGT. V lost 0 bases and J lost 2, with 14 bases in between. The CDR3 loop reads CASSEAFGGIGNQPQHF. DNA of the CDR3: TGTGCCAGCAGTGAAGCCTTTGGGGGGATCGGCAATCAGCCCCAGCATTTT.

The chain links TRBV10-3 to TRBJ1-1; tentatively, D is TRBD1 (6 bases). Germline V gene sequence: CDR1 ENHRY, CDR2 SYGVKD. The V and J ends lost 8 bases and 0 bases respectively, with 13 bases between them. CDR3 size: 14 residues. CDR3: CAISYGQMNTEAFF. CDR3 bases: TGTGCCATCTCCTACGGACAGATGAACACTGAAGCTTTCTTT.

Here the CDR3 DNA reads TGCAGCGTTGAAGGGACAGCTGAAGCTTTCTTT. Translated, it gives CSVEGTAEAFF. The chain has TRBV29-1 and TRBJ1-1; maybe TRBD1 (6 bases). V was clipped by 1 base and J by 6 bases, with 6 bases between them. This CDR3 is 11 amino acids long. Germline V gives CDR1 SQVTM, CDR2 ANQGSEA. Based on the CDR3 plus reference TRBV29-1 and TRBJ1-1, the full variable domain is SAVISQKPSRDICQRGTSLTIQCQVDSQVTMMFWYRQQPGQSLTLIATANQGSEATYESGFVIDKFPISRPNLTFSTLTVSNMSPEDSSIYLCSVEGTAEAFFGQGTRLTVV.

CDR3 protein: CAWATTGDALGYGYTF. In DNA form, the CDR3 reads TGTGCCTGGGCTACGACAGGGGACGCGCTGGGTTATGGCTACACCTTC. The genes are TRBV30 and TRBJ1-2, with 8 nucleotides matching TRBD1. The CDR3 is 16 amino acids. J lost 5 bases, V lost 5 bases, and 16 bases had no gene match. Germline CDR1 reads GTSNPN; CDR2 reads SVGIG (reference sequence).

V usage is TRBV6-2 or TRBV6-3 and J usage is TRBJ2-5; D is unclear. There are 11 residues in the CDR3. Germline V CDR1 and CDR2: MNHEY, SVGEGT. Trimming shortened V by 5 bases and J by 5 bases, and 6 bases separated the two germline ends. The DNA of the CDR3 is TGTGCCAGCAGTAGCTGGGAGACCCAGTACTTC. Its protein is CASSSWETQYF.

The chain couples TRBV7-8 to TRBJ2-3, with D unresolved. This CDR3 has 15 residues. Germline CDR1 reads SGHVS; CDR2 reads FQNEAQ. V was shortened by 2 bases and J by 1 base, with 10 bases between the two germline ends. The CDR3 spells CASSLRLVGTDTQYF. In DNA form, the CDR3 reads TGTGCCAGCAGCTTAAGGCTAGTGGGCACAGATACGCAGTATTTT.

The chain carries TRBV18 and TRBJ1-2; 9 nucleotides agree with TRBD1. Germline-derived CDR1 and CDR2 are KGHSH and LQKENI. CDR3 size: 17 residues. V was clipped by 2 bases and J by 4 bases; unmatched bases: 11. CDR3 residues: CASSPRDGTGSLYGYTF. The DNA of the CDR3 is TGTGCCAGCTCACCAAGGGATGGGACAGGGTCCCTCTATGGCTACACCTTC.

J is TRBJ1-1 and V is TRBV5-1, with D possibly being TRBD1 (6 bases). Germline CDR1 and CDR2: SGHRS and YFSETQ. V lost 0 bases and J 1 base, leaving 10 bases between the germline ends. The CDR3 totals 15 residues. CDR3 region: CASSLESTGNTEAFF. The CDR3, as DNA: TGCGCCAGCAGCTTGGAATCGACAGGGAACACTGAAGCTTTCTTT. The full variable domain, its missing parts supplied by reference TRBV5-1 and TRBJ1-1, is KAGVTQTPRYLIKTRGQQVTLSCSPISGHRSVSWYQQTPGQGLQFLFEYFSETQRNKGNFPGRFSGRQFSNSRSEMNVSTLELGDSALYLCASSLESTGNTEAFFGQGTRLTVV.

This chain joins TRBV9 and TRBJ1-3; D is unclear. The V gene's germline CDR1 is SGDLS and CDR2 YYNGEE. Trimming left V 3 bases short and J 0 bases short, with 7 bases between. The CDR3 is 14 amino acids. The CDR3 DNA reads TGTGCCAGCAGCGACGTCAGCTCTGGAAACACCATATATTTT. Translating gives CASSDVSSGNTIYF. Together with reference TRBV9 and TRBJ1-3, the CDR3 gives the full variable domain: DSGVTQTPKHLITATGQRVTLRCSPRSGDLSVYWYQQSLDQGLQFLIQYYNGEERAKGNILERFSAQQFPDLHSELNLSSLELGDSALYFCASSDVSSGNTIYFGEGSWLTVV.